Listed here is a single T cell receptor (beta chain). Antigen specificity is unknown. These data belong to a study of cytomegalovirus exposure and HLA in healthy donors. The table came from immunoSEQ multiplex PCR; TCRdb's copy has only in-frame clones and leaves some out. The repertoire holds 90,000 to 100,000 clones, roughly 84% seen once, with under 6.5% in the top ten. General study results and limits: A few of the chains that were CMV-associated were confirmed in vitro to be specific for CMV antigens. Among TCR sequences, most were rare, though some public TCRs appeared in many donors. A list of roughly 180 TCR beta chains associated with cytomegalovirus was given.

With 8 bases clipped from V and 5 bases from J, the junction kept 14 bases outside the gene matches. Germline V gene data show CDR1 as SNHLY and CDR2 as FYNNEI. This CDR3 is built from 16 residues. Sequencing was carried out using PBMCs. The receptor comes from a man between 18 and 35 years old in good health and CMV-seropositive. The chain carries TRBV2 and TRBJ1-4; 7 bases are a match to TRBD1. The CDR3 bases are TGTGCCAGCCGGGACAGAAGTCGAGTGGGAAATGAAAAACTGTTTTTT. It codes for CASRDRSRVGNEKLFF. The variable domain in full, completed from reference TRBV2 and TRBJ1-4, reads EPEVTQTPSHQVTQMGQEVILRCVPISNHLYFYWYRQILGQKVEFLVSFYNNEISEKSEIFDDQFSVERPDGSNFTLKIRSTKLEDSAMYFCASRDRSRVGNEKLFFGSGTQLSVL.